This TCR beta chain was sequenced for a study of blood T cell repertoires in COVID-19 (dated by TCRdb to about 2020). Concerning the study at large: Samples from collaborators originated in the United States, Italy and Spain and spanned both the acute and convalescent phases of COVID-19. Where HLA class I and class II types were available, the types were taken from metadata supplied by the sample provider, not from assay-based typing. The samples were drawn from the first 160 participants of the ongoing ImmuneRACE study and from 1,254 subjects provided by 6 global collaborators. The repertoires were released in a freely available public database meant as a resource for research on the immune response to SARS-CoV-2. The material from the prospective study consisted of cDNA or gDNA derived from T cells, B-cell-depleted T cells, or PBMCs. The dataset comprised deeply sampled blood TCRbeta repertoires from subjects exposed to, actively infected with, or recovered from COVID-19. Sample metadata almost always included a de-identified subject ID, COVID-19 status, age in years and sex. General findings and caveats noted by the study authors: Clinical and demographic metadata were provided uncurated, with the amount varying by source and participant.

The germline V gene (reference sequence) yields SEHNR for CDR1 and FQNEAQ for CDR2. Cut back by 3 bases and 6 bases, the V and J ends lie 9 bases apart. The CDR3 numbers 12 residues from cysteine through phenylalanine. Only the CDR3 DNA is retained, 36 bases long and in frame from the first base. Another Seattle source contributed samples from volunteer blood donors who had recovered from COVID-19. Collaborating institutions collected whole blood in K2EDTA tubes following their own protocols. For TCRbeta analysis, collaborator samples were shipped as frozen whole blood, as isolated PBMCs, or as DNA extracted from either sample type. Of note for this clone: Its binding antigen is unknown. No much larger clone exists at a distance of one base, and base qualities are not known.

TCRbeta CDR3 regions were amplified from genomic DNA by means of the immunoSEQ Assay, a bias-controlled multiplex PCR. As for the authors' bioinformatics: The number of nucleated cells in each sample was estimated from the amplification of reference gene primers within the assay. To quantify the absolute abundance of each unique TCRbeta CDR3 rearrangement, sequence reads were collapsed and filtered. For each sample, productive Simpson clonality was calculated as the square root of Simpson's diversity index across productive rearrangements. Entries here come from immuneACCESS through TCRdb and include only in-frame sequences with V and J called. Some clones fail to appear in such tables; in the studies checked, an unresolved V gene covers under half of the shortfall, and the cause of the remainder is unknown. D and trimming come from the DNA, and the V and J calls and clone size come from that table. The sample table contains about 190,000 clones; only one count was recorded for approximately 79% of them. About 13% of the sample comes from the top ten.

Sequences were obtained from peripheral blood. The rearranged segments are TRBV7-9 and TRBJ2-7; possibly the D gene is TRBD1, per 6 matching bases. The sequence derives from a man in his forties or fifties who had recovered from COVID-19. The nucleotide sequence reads TGTGCCAGCAGCTTGCTGACAGGCGAGCAGTACTTC. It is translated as CASSLLTGEQYF. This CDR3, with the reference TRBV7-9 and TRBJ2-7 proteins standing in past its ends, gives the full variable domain DTGVSQNPRHKITKRGQNVTFRCDPISEHNRLYWYRQTLGQGPEFLTYFQNEAQLEKSRLLSDRFSAERPKGSFSTLEIQRTEQGDSAMYLCASSLLTGEQYFGPGTRLTVT.